Each of the 18 T cell receptor beta chains below was sequenced from the same sample in a study of Ad26.COV2.S vaccination and SARS-CoV-2 variants. The data were produced by immunoSEQ multiplex PCR, yet TCRdb's version contains in-frame clones alone and is incomplete. Seen here are about 680,000 clones, around 92% observed once, and the top ten hold approximately 1.5%. Treatment here: over 15 received Ad26.COV2.S at low or high dose, single or two shots; about 5 received placebo; per-sample allocation not given. All samples were drawn on day 63, counting from the first vaccine or placebo injection. The input for sequencing was peripheral blood, taken in a trial of Ad26.COV2.S vaccine versus placebo. The source is a person between 18 and 60 years old who received the Ad26.COV2.S COVID-19 vaccine or a placebo.

V is TRBV9 and J is TRBJ1-2; a possible D gene is TRBD1 (5 bases). V was shortened by 0 bases and J by 8 bases, with 17 bases between the two germline ends. Germline-derived CDR1 and CDR2 are SGDLS and YYNGEE. This CDR3 is built from 15 residues. The CDR3 is CASSVALEGLWGYTF. The CDR3 DNA sequence: TGTGCCAGCAGCGTAGCCCTGGAGGGACTCTGGGGCTACACCTTC.

V is TRBV3-1 (or the pseudogene TRBV3-2) and J is TRBJ1-4, with D hard to call. Per germline, CDR1 LGHDT and CDR2 YNNKEL (reference sequence). Trimming left V 5 bases short and J 0 bases short, with 13 bases between. The CDR3 runs to 16 residues. CDR3 region: CASSFREAATNEKLFF. The DNA for the CDR3 is TGTGCCAGCAGCTTCCGAGAGGCTGCAACTAATGAAAAACTGTTTTTT.

This chain joins TRBV5-1 and TRBJ1-2; D unclear. Looked up from germline, CDR1 is SGHRS and CDR2 is YFSETQ. V dropped 3 bases and J dropped 5 bases, with 14 bases sitting between them. The CDR3 runs 14 residues. CDR3 region: CASSSSTQVYGYTF. In nucleotides, the CDR3 is TGCGCCAGCAGCTCCTCGACGCAAGTTTATGGCTACACCTTC.

The chain combines TRBV29-1 with TRBJ1-1, with D possibly matching TRBD1 (6 bases). Germline values: CDR1 SQVTM, CDR2 ANQGSEA. The V end lost 4 bases, the J end lost 7 bases, and 13 bases lay between the germline ends. This CDR3 has 12 amino acids. DNA of the CDR3: TGCAGCGTTGTTCTGGGGGGGCTTGAAGCTTTCTTT. It codes for CSVVLGGLEAFF.

The rearrangement joins TRBV7-9 to TRBJ2-7; TRBD1 matches at 12 bases. CDR1 is SEHNR, CDR2 FQNEAQ, per germline (reference sequence). This CDR3 contains 14 residues. The junction had 3 bases not matched to a gene; V was cut back by 3 bases and J by 6 bases. The chain's CDR3 is CASSLGTGGSEQYF. The CDR3 DNA is TGTGCCAGCAGCTTGGGGACAGGGGGCAGCGAGCAGTACTTC.

J is TRBJ1-2 and V is TRBV27; D is ambiguous. The germline V gene encodes CDR1 MNHEY and CDR2 SMNVEV (reference sequence). The CDR3 spans 14 residues. Trimming removed 0 bases at V and 6 bases at J, with 11 bases between. CDR3 protein: CASSLSWATDGYTF. CDR3 in DNA: TGTGCCAGCAGTTTATCTTGGGCCACGGATGGCTACACCTTC.

The V call is TRBV30, the J call TRBJ2-7, with a tentative D call TRBD2 (5 bases). This CDR3 has 13 amino acids. Trimming took 4 bases from V and 3 from J, leaving 13 bases between them. Germline loops: CDR1 GTSNPN, CDR2 SVGIG (reference sequence). The CDR3 spells CAWIWAGHYEQYF. CDR3 sequence (DNA): TGTGCCTGGATTTGGGCGGGCCACTACGAGCAGTACTTC.

The CDR3: CASSRRDRDEKLFF. The CDR3 region has the DNA TGTGCCAGCTCACGCCGGGACAGGGATGAAAAACTGTTTTTT. This chain connects TRBV18 to TRBJ1-4, with 9 nucleotides matching TRBD1. The CDR3 spans 14 residues. Germline CDR1 is KGHSH and CDR2 is LQKENI. V lost 4 bases to trimming and J lost 6 bases; unmatched junction nucleotides: 3.

The J gene is TRBJ1-3, the V gene TRBV19; D gene uncertain. The CDR3 loop spans 14 amino acids. The V end lost 3 bases, the J end lost 1 base, and 7 bases lay between the germline ends. The V gene's germline CDR1 is LNHDA and CDR2 SQIVND (reference sequence). CDR3 sequence (DNA): TGTGCCAGTAGTATGCTCAAATCTGGAAACACCATATATTTT. This translates into CASSMLKSGNTIYF.

This chain connects TRBV30 to TRBJ2-7, with D possibly TRBD1 on 5 matching bases. Per germline, CDR1 GTSNPN and CDR2 SVGIG (reference sequence). Trimming removed 2 bases from V and 1 base from J, with 15 bases in between. CDR3 length: 15 residues. The CDR3 bases are TGTGCCTGGAGTCGTACAGGTAGGGTGTCCTACGAGCAGTACTTC. It encodes CAWSRTGRVSYEQYF.

V is TRBV6-2 or TRBV6-3 and J is TRBJ1-5, with a possible D match to TRBD1 (6 bases). The CDR3 loop spans 17 amino acids. Germline lookup yields CDR1 MNHEY and CDR2 SVGEGT. V lost 3 bases to trimming and J lost 3 bases, with 18 bases between them. CDR3 region: CASSYPGGTTPNQPQHF. For the CDR3, the DNA is TGTGCCAGCAGTTATCCGGGCGGGACAACTCCCAATCAGCCCCAGCATTTT.

The chain links TRBV24-1 to TRBJ2-1; possible D gene TRBD2, 6 bases. Germline-derived CDR1 and CDR2 are KGHDR and SFDVKD. This CDR3 is built from 16 residues. Between the trimmed V and J ends, which lost 1 base and 7 bases, there was a span of 16 bases. DNA for the CDR3: TGTGCCACCAGTGATTTTCACGGGAGAGATTGGAATGAGCAGTTCTTC. Its translation: CATSDFHGRDWNEQFF.

V and J are TRBV30 and TRBJ1-1, with 7 bases matching TRBD1. The germline V gene has CDR1 GTSNPN and CDR2 SVGIG (reference sequence). This CDR3 contains 13 residues. V trimming: 4 bases; J trimming: 2 bases; junction bases outside the gene matches: 4. CDR3 sequence (DNA): TGTGCCTGGACGACAGGGAGTAACACTGAAGCTTTCTTT. The encoded protein is CAWTTGSNTEAFF.

The CDR3 DNA is TGTGCCAGCAGCTTAGGTAGGCTGGGTCGGGACACTGAAGCTTTCTTT. Translated, it gives CASSLGRLGRDTEAFF. V gene TRBV7-9 combines with J gene TRBJ1-1; the D is unclear. This CDR3 comprises 16 residues. Germline CDR1 reads SEHNR; CDR2 reads FQNEAQ (reference sequence). Trimming cost V 1 base and J 3 bases, with 15 bases left between them.

The J gene is TRBJ2-5, the V gene TRBV19; perhaps D is TRBD1 or TRBD2 (5 bases each). This CDR3 is 13 amino acids long. Trimming took 6 bases from V and 4 from J, leaving 12 bases between them. CDR1 is LNHDA, CDR2 SQIVND, per germline (reference sequence). This CDR3 reads CASSPGTGETQYF. As DNA, the CDR3 is TGTGCCAGTAGCCCCGGGACGGGAGAGACCCAGTACTTC.

The chain uses TRBV7-6 and TRBJ2-7; D tentatively fits TRBD1 or TRBD2 (5 bases each). Trimming pared 0 bases from V and 7 bases from J, leaving 16 bases between. Germline V gene sequence: CDR1 SGHVS, CDR2 FNYEAQ. CDR3 length equals 15 residues. The CDR3 region is CASSLARQGGWEQYF. DNA of the CDR3: TGTGCCAGCAGCTTAGCGCGGCAGGGCGGGTGGGAGCAGTACTTC.

The chain couples TRBV5-1 to TRBJ2-7, with unresolved D. The germline gives CDR1 SGHRS, CDR2 YFSETQ. The CDR3 loop spans 15 amino acids. The V end was cut by 0 bases, the J end by 0 bases, with 10 bases between. The CDR3 spells CASSLGVLSSYEQYF. For the CDR3, the DNA is TGCGCCAGCAGCTTGGGTGTACTGAGCTCCTACGAGCAGTACTTC.

V and J are TRBV24-1 and TRBJ2-5; 9 positions match TRBD1. J lost 2 bases, V lost 3 bases, and 3 bases had no gene match. The CDR3 length is 15 residues. CDR1 is KGHDR and CDR2 is SFDVKD in the germline V gene. The DNA of the CDR3 is TGTGCCACCAGTGATATACAGGGGGCTCAAGAGACCCAGTACTTC. It codes for CATSDIQGAQETQYF.